The rows below give T cell receptor beta chains drawn from one sample of a study of T-cell memory formation after mild COVID-19. TCRdb re-analysed the 5' RACE reads in MiXCR, keeping a single row per CDR3 protein. The sample lists roughly 130,000 distinct CDR3 sequences, over 15% seen once, with roughly 5.3% in the top ten. Sequenced sample: PBMCs or a T cell subset sorted from them (not recorded which). The receptor set was obtained from a man younger than 35 who had mild COVID-19 (a few samples of this study predate the infection). Cell type and time point are not known. Both conserved end residues are part of each CDR3. Each record gives: V gene, J gene, clone size, D gene, CDR3 DNA, CDR3 protein. D genes are given only for firm matches. A clone size is listed for some rows: how often the clone was seen (once, few, many), or a class if it is expanded.

v_gene: TRBV12-3/TRBV12-4
j_gene: TRBJ2-3
abundance: few
d_gene: TRBD2
CDR3nt: TGTGCCAGCAGTTTAAGTAGCGGGGGGTTTACGCAGTATTTT
CDR3aa: CASSLSSGGFTQYF

v_gene: TRBV12-3/TRBV12-4
j_gene: TRBJ2-2
abundance: once
d_gene: TRBD1
CDR3nt: TGTGCCAGCAGTTTGGGACAGGATTTAGCCGGGGAGCTGTTTTTT
CDR3aa: CASSLGQDLAGELFF

v_gene: TRBV7-3
j_gene: TRBJ1-2
abundance: many
d_gene: .
CDR3nt: TGTGCCAGCAGCTTTTCGCGAGAGAGTGGCTACACCTTC
CDR3aa: CASSFSRESGYTF

v_gene: TRBV6-1
j_gene: TRBJ2-3
abundance: few
d_gene: TRBD2
CDR3nt: TGTGCCAGCAGAACTAGCGGGGGGGATGTGGATACGCAGTATTTT
CDR3aa: CASRTSGGDVDTQYF

v_gene: TRBV18
j_gene: TRBJ2-5
abundance: many
d_gene: .
CDR3nt: TGTGCCAGCTCACTCAAGGGTGCATCGGAGACCCAGTACTTC
CDR3aa: CASSLKGASETQYF

v_gene: TRBV6-5
j_gene: TRBJ2-6
abundance: many
d_gene: .
CDR3nt: TGTGCCAGCAGTGGTGACCTTTTAGGGGCTGGGGCCAACGTCCTGACTTTC
CDR3aa: CASSGDLLGAGANVLTF

v_gene: TRBV7-8
j_gene: TRBJ2-7
abundance: .
d_gene: TRBD2
CDR3nt: TGTGCCAGCAGCTTAGTCAGCGGGGGCTCCTACGAGCAGTACTTC
CDR3aa: CASSLVSGGSYEQYF

v_gene: TRBV20-1
j_gene: TRBJ2-2
abundance: .
d_gene: TRBD2
CDR3nt: TGCAGTGCCCCGAGGACGGCGGGGGACGGGGAGCTGTTTTTT
CDR3aa: CSAPRTAGDGELFF

v_gene: TRBV12-3/TRBV12-4
j_gene: TRBJ1-5
abundance: many
d_gene: .
CDR3nt: TGTGCCAGCAGTTTCGGGCAGAATCAGCCCCAGCATTTT
CDR3aa: CASSFGQNQPQHF

v_gene: TRBV7-2
j_gene: TRBJ2-5
abundance: .
d_gene: .
CDR3nt: TGTGCCAGCAGCTTAGTAGCGACCCGGGACCCCCCTTACTTC
CDR3aa: CASSLVATRDPPYF

v_gene: TRBV11-1
j_gene: TRBJ1-1
abundance: .
d_gene: .
CDR3nt: TGTGCCAGCAGCTCGGGGGATGGCACTGAAGCTTTCTTT
CDR3aa: CASSSGDGTEAFF

v_gene: TRBV29-1
j_gene: TRBJ2-6
abundance: few
d_gene: .
CDR3nt: TGCAGCGTTGAAGTCCAGAACGGGGCCAACGTCCTGACTTTC
CDR3aa: CSVEVQNGANVLTF

v_gene: TRBV7-9
j_gene: TRBJ2-2
abundance: .
d_gene: .
CDR3nt: TGTGCCAGCAGCCCCGACACCGGGGAGCTGTTTTTT
CDR3aa: CASSPDTGELFF

v_gene: TRBV11-2
j_gene: TRBJ1-6
abundance: once
d_gene: .
CDR3nt: TGTGCCAGCAGCTTACATCCCAGGAATAATTCACCCCTCCACTTT
CDR3aa: CASSLHPRNNSPLHF

v_gene: TRBV7-2
j_gene: TRBJ1-2
abundance: few
d_gene: .
CDR3nt: TGTGCCAGCAGCTCAGCACCCCCAGGGGATGGCTACACCTTC
CDR3aa: CASSSAPPGDGYTF

v_gene: TRBV7-2
j_gene: TRBJ2-4
abundance: few
d_gene: .
CDR3nt: TGTGCCAGCAGCTTAGGGGGGGAAAACATTCAGTACTTC
CDR3aa: CASSLGGENIQYF

v_gene: TRBV11-3
j_gene: TRBJ1-1
abundance: few
d_gene: .
CDR3nt: TGTGCCAGCAGCCGGGACGGCGGAGAAACTGAAGCTTTCTTT
CDR3aa: CASSRDGGETEAFF

v_gene: TRBV7-3
j_gene: TRBJ2-5
abundance: few
d_gene: .
CDR3nt: TGTGCCAGCGCCCCCTGGGGTCGAGAGACCCAGTACTTC
CDR3aa: CASAPWGRETQYF

v_gene: TRBV7-3
j_gene: TRBJ2-5
abundance: few
d_gene: .
CDR3nt: TGTGCCAGCAGCCGAAGCCCAGGGGAGACCCAGTACTTC
CDR3aa: CASSRSPGETQYF

v_gene: TRBV7-2
j_gene: TRBJ2-1
abundance: few
d_gene: .
CDR3nt: TGTGCCAGCAGCAAGGGGGGATCTGAAGGGCAGTTCTTC
CDR3aa: CASSKGGSEGQFF

v_gene: TRBV7-3
j_gene: TRBJ2-2
abundance: .
d_gene: .
CDR3nt: TGTGCCAGCAGTTCTACCACCGGGGAGCTGTTTTTT
CDR3aa: CASSSTTGELFF

v_gene: TRBV5-1
j_gene: TRBJ2-1
abundance: many
d_gene: .
CDR3nt: TGCGCCAGCAGCTTGGTATACAATGAGCAGTTCTTC
CDR3aa: CASSLVYNEQFF

v_gene: TRBV29-1
j_gene: TRBJ1-2
abundance: .
d_gene: .
CDR3nt: TGCAGCGTTATAAGTGTCGGTACCTATGGCTACACCTTC
CDR3aa: CSVISVGTYGYTF

v_gene: TRBV20-1
j_gene: TRBJ2-5
abundance: many
d_gene: .
CDR3nt: TGCAGTGCTCGGGGGCTATGGCACCAAGAGACCCAGTACTTC
CDR3aa: CSARGLWHQETQYF

v_gene: TRBV15
j_gene: TRBJ2-5
abundance: .
d_gene: .
CDR3nt: TGTGCCACCAGCAGACCCCTCGGGGGCCAAGAGACCCAGTACTTC
CDR3aa: CATSRPLGGQETQYF

v_gene: TRBV4-3
j_gene: TRBJ2-2
abundance: many
d_gene: TRBD2
CDR3nt: TGCGCCAGCAGCCAAGAGGGAGGGAATACCGGGGAGCTGTTTTTT
CDR3aa: CASSQEGGNTGELFF

v_gene: TRBV4-2
j_gene: TRBJ2-2
abundance: few
d_gene: .
CDR3nt: TGTGCCAGCAGCCAAGGATATGGGGCGAACACCGGGGAGCTGTTTTTT
CDR3aa: CASSQGYGANTGELFF